This TCR beta chain appears in the sequencing data of a study of vaccination effects on CD4 cells after COVID-19. Under the ViraFEST assay, PBMC were stimulated with viral peptide pools so that antigen-specific CD4+ T cells expanded. Sequencing was performed afterwards. Culture lasted about nine days before CD4+ T cell isolation. Each participant received a vaccine that was either BNT162b2 or mRNA-1273, given as two doses. Half of the medium was exchanged for IL-2 medium on both days 3 and 7. Sequencing was performed with immunoSEQ multiplex PCR; in TCRdb, only in-frame clones are kept and a portion is missing. This sample has roughly 71,000 clones, with about 86% found just once. With V trimmed by 4 bases and J by 8 bases, 10 bases remained unmatched. The CDR3 extends over 14 amino acids. CDR1 KGHSH and CDR2 LQKENI come from the germline V gene. A remark on this clone: The antigen remains unidentified.

This sample comprised CD4+ T cells from PBMCs cultured with HCoV-229E spike peptides, obtained after COVID-19 vaccination. The V gene is TRBV18, the J gene TRBJ1-1; 7 bases are a match to TRBD1. This receptor was obtained from a human donor who received a COVID-19 vaccine. The CDR3 here is CASSRDSLRTEAFF. DNA of the CDR3: TGTGCCAGCTCACGGGACAGCTTGCGAACCGAAGCTTTCTTT.